This TCR beta chain was captured in a study of monozygotic twins with inflammatory bowel disease. General study results and limits: IBD patients displayed reduced TCRbeta diversity (inverse Simpson) when set against healthy co-twins. Nothing supported a single strong signal or clonotype that was associated with IBD.

As concerns this clonotype: What it binds is unknown.

The template-switching step introduced UMIs that carried a 6-nucleotide sample barcode. TCRdb re-called the 5' RACE reads and catalogs CDR3 proteins one per entry, DNA excluded. Here the sample table reports 200,000 to 250,000 distinct CDR3 sequences. The specimen was blood. This receptor was obtained from a human donor with ulcerative colitis or Crohn's disease, or a healthy co-twin of an affected twin (not recorded which).

The CDR3 sequence: CASSFALAETQYF. V and J are TRBV5-1 and TRBJ2-5; the D call from TCRdb, TRBD2, cannot be confirmed without DNA. CDR3 length: 13 amino acids. Germline CDR1 and CDR2: SGHRS and YFSETQ.